The entry below gives a single T cell receptor (beta chain) sequence along with its context. What it binds is not known. TCRdb re-called the 5' RACE reads with MiXCR, one entry per CDR3 protein. The sample holds 100,000 to 130,000 distinct CDR3 sequences, over 13% seen once. The entry originates in a study of T-cell memory formation after mild COVID-19. Study-wide background: In these data, TCR clusters were largely donor specific.

Study conclusions and caveats: Contracting CD4+ clones were located mainly in CM and EM, and CD8+ clones in EMRA. Clones that shrank (day 15 to 85) were balanced CD4/CD8, whereas later expanders leaned CD4+.

Germline-derived CDR1 and CDR2 are LGHNA and YSLEER. V gave up 0 bases and J gave up 3 bases; unmatched junction bases: 9. CDR3 length equals 17 residues. The sample taken for sequencing was PBMCs or a T cell subset sorted from them (not recorded which). V usage is TRBV4-3 and J usage is TRBJ2-3; 7 bases fit TRBD1. The source is a man aged 18 to 29 who had mild COVID-19 (a few samples of this study predate the infection). Cell type and time point are not known. CDR3 DNA sequence: TGCGCCAGCAGCCAAGATAGGGTGACAGGGAGTACAGATACGCAGTATTTT. Translated: CASSQDRVTGSTDTQYF.